This TCR beta chain stems from a study of neurological immune-mediated disorders. About the research overall: Relapsing-remitting disease affected some 31, and secondary progressive 3, of roughly 35 multiple sclerosis patients. Study-level results: No clinical or MRI feature was associated with the multiple sclerosis repertoire cluster.

With V trimmed by 0 bases and J by 3 bases, 7 bases remained unmatched. The CDR3 is 16 residues long. Germline loops: CDR1 ENHRY, CDR2 SYGVKD. Synthesis of cDNA was performed by 5'RACE using 10-nucleotide random UMIs. TCRdb called the 5' RACE reads again in MiXCR, with one record for every CDR3 protein. The data contain roughly 60,000 distinct CDR3 sequences, around 3.8% of them singletons. This clonotype was observed many times. Its cognate antigen is unknown. This TCR came from a woman aged 50 to 65 with multiple sclerosis. The sequencing sample was made of PBMCs. The rearrangement links TRBV10-3 to TRBJ2-7; 8 positions agree with TRBD1. The CDR3 bases are TGTGCCATCAGTGAGTCAAACACAGGGGGTAGCTACGAGCAGTACTTC. This encodes CAISESNTGGSYEQYF.